The 14 T cell receptor beta chains reported below all come from one sample, sequenced in a study of blood T cell repertoires in COVID-19. Some clones are missing from TCRdb's copy, which holds only in-frame ones; the method was immunoSEQ multiplex PCR. The sample includes approximately 150,000 clones, 60% to 85% of them seen just once. The sample taken for sequencing was peripheral blood. The receptors were gathered from a man in his forties or fifties with acute or convalescent COVID-19.

The chain carries TRBV10-2 and TRBJ1-3, with TRBD1 matching over 7 bases. The CDR3 sequence is 15 residues long. V lost 8 bases and J lost 0; bases outside the gene matches: 7. CDR1 is WSHSY, CDR2 SAAADI, per germline. The CDR3 nucleotides are TGCGCCAGCGGGGACAGAGGGCTCTCTGGAAACACCATATATTTT. This encodes CASGDRGLSGNTIYF.

This clone occurred once. The genes are TRBV5-3 and TRBJ2-1, with a weak D call TRBD1 (7 bases). TRBV5-3 is marked as an open reading frame, function uncertain. The CDR3 is 16 residues long. V dropped 4 bases and J dropped 3 bases, with 17 bases sitting between them. The CDR3 DNA sequence: TGTGCCAGAAGCCCGCGGGACAGACAGTACTACAATGAGCAGTTCTTC. It encodes CARSPRDRQYYNEQFF.

CDR3 protein: CASSLGQGAKADTQYF. For the CDR3, the DNA is TGCGCCAGCAGCTTGGGTCAGGGTGCCAAAGCCGATACGCAGTATTTT. The chain joins TRBV5-1 to TRBJ2-3; D may be TRBD1 (5 bases). The CDR3 runs to 16 residues. V was pared by 0 bases and J by 6 bases, with 17 bases between. CDR1 is SGHRS, CDR2 YFSETQ, per germline. The full variable domain, in which reference TRBV5-1 and TRBJ2-3 provide the parts outside the CDR3, is KAGVTQTPRYLIKTRGQQVTLSCSPISGHRSVSWYQQTPGQGLQFLFEYFSETQRNKGNFPGRFSGRQFSNSRSEMNVSTLELGDSALYLCASSLGQGAKADTQYFGPGTRLTVL.

The chain employs TRBV3-1 (or the pseudogene TRBV3-2) and TRBJ1-1, with 8 bases identical to TRBD1. Per germline, CDR1 LGHDT and CDR2 YNNKEL (reference sequence). V gave up 0 bases and J gave up 3 bases; unmatched junction bases: 6. The CDR3 spans 16 residues. Here the CDR3 DNA reads TGTGCCAGCAGCCAAGACAGGGGGCGCGGGTACACTGAAGCTTTCTTT. Protein: CASSQDRGRGYTEAFF.

The DNA for the CDR3 is TGTGCCAGCAGTTTATTGGGGGACAACTACAATGAGCAGTTCTTC. Amino acid sequence: CASSLLGDNYNEQFF. The chain combines TRBV28 with TRBJ2-1, with D maybe TRBD1 (6 bases). Trimming took off 1 base at V and 3 bases at J, with 10 bases between the two ends. The CDR3 contains 15 residues. The V gene's germline CDR1 is MDHEN and CDR2 SYDVKM.

The chain recombines TRBV4-2 with TRBJ2-3; 13 nucleotides agree with TRBD2. J lost 1 base, V lost 2 bases, and 9 bases had no gene match. This CDR3 has 19 residues. Germline values: CDR1 LGHNA, CDR2 YNFKEQ. CDR3 amino acids: CASSQLLTSGGPGTDTQYF. The CDR3 DNA reads TGTGCCAGCAGCCAACTACTGACTAGCGGGGGGCCGGGCACAGATACGCAGTATTTT.

This chain links TRBV7-9 with TRBJ1-2; no firm D call. V was pared by 0 bases and J by 0 bases, with 11 bases between. Germline lookup yields CDR1 SEHNR and CDR2 FQNEAQ (reference sequence). This CDR3 has 16 amino acids. The CDR3 here is CASSLAGRDPNYGYTF. CDR3 nucleotides: TGTGCCAGCAGCTTAGCAGGGAGGGATCCTAACTATGGCTACACCTTC.

The chain has TRBV7-6 and TRBJ2-2, with D perhaps matching TRBD1 (6 bases). The CDR3 length is 15 residues. From germline, CDR1 is SGHVS and CDR2 FNYEAQ. Trimming removed 5 bases from V and 5 bases from J, with 15 bases in between. The CDR3 spells CASSIWTEQTGELFF. The CDR3 coding sequence is TGTGCCAGCAGCATCTGGACAGAACAAACCGGGGAGCTGTTTTTT.

The chain joins TRBV6-1 to TRBJ1-6, with TRBD1 identical over 9 bases. Germline V gives CDR1 MNHNS, CDR2 SASEGT. V gave up 3 bases and J gave up 9 bases; unmatched junction bases: 6. The CDR3 spans 15 residues. This chain's CDR3 is CASSDQGQGGSPLHF. DNA of the CDR3: TGTGCCAGCAGTGACCAGGGACAGGGAGGTTCACCCCTCCACTTT.

This clone appeared once. This chain uses TRBV27 with TRBJ2-5; possible D gene TRBD2, 7 bases. The CDR3 length is 15 residues. The V gene lost 3 bases and the J gene lost 4 bases, with 15 bases spanning the gap. Looked up from germline, CDR1 is MNHEY and CDR2 is SMNVEV (reference sequence). The CDR3 protein is CASSFSSGGRETQYF. In nucleotides, the CDR3 is TGTGCCAGCAGTTTCAGTTCGGGGGGCAGAGAGACCCAGTACTTC.

The chain is built from TRBV30 and TRBJ2-2; maybe TRBD1 (7 bases). Trimming cost V 1 base and J 6 bases, with 15 bases left between them. The CDR3 has 15 residues. The germline V gene encodes CDR1 GTSNPN and CDR2 SVGIG (reference sequence). CDR3 residues: CAWSAVSGGPGELFF. The CDR3 coding sequence is TGTGCCTGGAGTGCTGTGTCAGGGGGGCCCGGGGAGCTGTTTTTT.

V is TRBV15 and J is TRBJ1-5, with D possibly matching TRBD1 (5 bases). Trimming removed 6 bases from V and 5 bases from J, with 14 bases in between. Germline CDR1 reads LNHNV; CDR2 reads YYDKDF (reference sequence). The CDR3 length is 14 residues. The CDR3 protein is CATRASGEDQPQHF. In DNA form, the CDR3 reads TGTGCCACCAGGGCGTCGGGGGAGGATCAGCCCCAGCATTTT.

This clone was detected a few times. The rearrangement links TRBV5-1 to TRBJ1-1; perhaps TRBD1 as D (6 bases). V lost 5 bases, J lost 5 bases, and 13 bases lay in between. CDR1 and CDR2 from the germline V gene are SGHRS and YFSETQ. The CDR3 is made up of 13 amino acids. CDR3 in amino acids: CASRIQGWTEAFF. The DNA for the CDR3 is TGCGCCAGCAGAATCCAGGGGTGGACTGAAGCTTTCTTT. Together with reference TRBV5-1 and TRBJ1-1, the CDR3 gives the full variable domain: KAGVTQTPRYLIKTRGQQVTLSCSPISGHRSVSWYQQTPGQGLQFLFEYFSETQRNKGNFPGRFSGRQFSNSRSEMNVSTLELGDSALYLCASRIQGWTEAFFGQGTRLTVV.

The sample holds one count of this clone. The chain combines TRBV10-2 with TRBJ1-2; 9 bases match TRBD1. The J segment lost 8 bases and the V segment lost 0 bases, leaving 4 bases of the junction unmatched. This CDR3 is 14 amino acids long. CDR1 is WSHSY and CDR2 is SAAADI in the germline V gene. CDR3 DNA sequence: TGCGCCAGCAGTGAGTCGGGACAGGGTATGGGCTACACCTTC. This translates into CASSESGQGMGYTF.